Below, 21 T cell receptor beta chains from the same sample are listed, as sequenced in a study of T cells in tuberculosis. Sequencing was performed with immunoSEQ multiplex PCR; in TCRdb, only in-frame clones are kept and a portion is missing. Of tens of thousands of clones listed, 92% are singletons. As to time point: new active TB diagnosis, blood taken before or within 7 days of starting treatment. This sample comprised PBMCs, obtained at tuberculosis diagnosis. Receptor source: an adult with tuberculosis. Some clones in this sample may be carry-over from other donors' samples.

This clone was observed a single time. The genes are TRBV7-6 and TRBJ2-3; 8 bases are a match to TRBD2. The CDR3 sequence is 18 residues long. Per the germline V gene, CDR1 is SGHVS and CDR2 is FNYEAQ. With 4 bases clipped from V and 4 bases from J, the junction kept 16 bases outside the gene matches. The CDR3 spells CASSSQKGAGEGPDTQYF. In nucleotides, the CDR3 is TGTGCCAGCAGCTCCCAGAAGGGAGCGGGGGAGGGCCCAGATACGCAGTATTTT. The variable domain in full, completed from reference TRBV7-6 and TRBJ2-3, reads GAGVSQSPRYKVTKRGQDVALRCDPISGHVSLYWYRQALGQGPEFLTYFNYEAQQDKSGLPNDRFSAERPEGSISTLTIQRTEQRDSAMYRCASSSQKGAGEGPDTQYFGPGTRLTVL.

The V and J genes are TRBV2 and TRBJ1-5; 8 bases align to TRBD1. The CDR3 is made up of 13 amino acids. Germline-derived CDR1 and CDR2 are SNHLY and FYNNEI. J lost 5 bases, V lost 10 bases, and 7 bases had no gene match. Here the CDR3 DNA reads TGTGCCACCTCGGACAGGGTGGATCAGCCCCAGCATTTT. It encodes CATSDRVDQPQHF.

The CDR3 spells CASSQRLTDTQYF. The DNA for the CDR3 is TGTGCCAGCAGCCAAAGACTGACAGATACGCAGTATTTT. J is TRBJ2-3 and V is TRBV14, with unresolved D. The germline V gene encodes CDR1 SGHDN and CDR2 FVKESK. The V and J ends lost 2 bases and 3 bases respectively, with 6 bases between them. The CDR3 consists of 13 residues.

The chain uses TRBV5-1 and TRBJ1-1; no firm D call. CDR1 is SGHRS, CDR2 YFSETQ, per germline. There are 14 residues in the CDR3. Trimming pared 4 bases from V and 0 bases from J, leaving 10 bases between. CDR3 nucleotide sequence: TGCGCCAGCAGCCCAACAGTGTTGAACACTGAAGCTTTCTTT. Protein sequence: CASSPTVLNTEAFF.

In its sample, this clone was seen once. The chain employs TRBV20-1 and TRBJ2-3; no clear D. V was pared by 3 bases and J by 6 bases, with 4 bases between. The CDR3 extends over 10 amino acids. CDR1 is DFQATT, CDR2 SNEGSKA, per germline (reference sequence). CDR3 bases: TGCAGTGCTAGTTCGGATACGCAGTATTTT. Encoded protein: CSASSDTQYF.

The chain joins TRBV2 to TRBJ2-7, with unresolved D. The CDR3 consists of 12 residues. Germline V CDR1 and CDR2: SNHLY, FYNNEI. The germline V and J ends were trimmed by 4 bases and 7 bases, with 11 bases remaining between them. This CDR3 is CASSGPGWEQYF. CDR3 nucleotides: TGTGCCAGCAGTGGGCCAGGATGGGAGCAGTACTTC. Combining the CDR3 with reference TRBV2 and TRBJ2-7 gives the whole variable domain EPEVTQTPSHQVTQMGQEVILRCVPISNHLYFYWYRQILGQKVEFLVSFYNNEISEKSEIFDDQFSVERPDGSNFTLKIRSTKLEDSAMYFCASSGPGWEQYFGPGTRLTVT.

The genes are TRBV19 and TRBJ2-1, with 8 bases aligning to TRBD2. This CDR3 spans 15 amino acids. The junction had 6 bases not matched to a gene; V was cut back by 1 base and J by 7 bases. Germline V lookup: CDR1 LNHDA, CDR2 SQIVND (reference sequence). The CDR3 protein is CASSIGSGGQNEQFF. The CDR3 DNA sequence: TGTGCCAGTAGTATAGGATCGGGGGGGCAGAATGAGCAGTTCTTC.

CDR3 in DNA: TGTGCCAGCGAATCTGGGACAGCGTCCTATGGCTACACCTTC. Translating gives CASESGTASYGYTF. This chain connects TRBV19 to TRBJ1-2, with TRBD1 matching over 7 bases. The germline V gene has CDR1 LNHDA and CDR2 SQIVND (reference sequence). This CDR3 is 14 amino acids long. The junction had 11 bases not matched to a gene; V was cut back by 9 bases and J by 4 bases.

The chain uses TRBV7-6 and TRBJ1-6; TRBD1 is a possible D gene (6 bases). V dropped 1 base and J dropped 10 bases, with 17 bases sitting between them. This CDR3 contains 16 residues. Looked up from germline, CDR1 is SGHVS and CDR2 is FNYEAQ. The chain's CDR3 is CASSLVSTGPRSPLHF. The CDR3 DNA is TGTGCCAGCAGCTTAGTATCGACAGGTCCGAGGTCACCCCTCCACTTT.

This clone was seen a single time. The rearrangement uses TRBV14 and TRBJ2-2; 7 nucleotides align to TRBD2. Trimming took 3 bases from V and 6 from J; bases not matched to a gene: 4. The CDR3 loop spans 14 amino acids. Germline lookup yields CDR1 SGHDN and CDR2 FVKESK. CDR3 in amino acids: CASSQYRGAGELFF. CDR3 bases: TGTGCCAGCAGCCAGTACCGGGGGGCCGGGGAGCTGTTTTTT. Supplemented by reference TRBV14 and TRBJ2-2, the full variable domain reads EAGVTQFPSHSVIEKGQTVTLRCDPISGHDNLYWYRRVMGKEIKFLLHFVKESKQDESGMPNNRFLAERTGGTYSTLKVQPAELEDSGVYFCASSQYRGAGELFFGEGSRLTVL.

CDR3 sequence (DNA): TGTGCCAGTAGCCTCGAACAGGGGCGTTCACCCCTCCACTTT. Amino acids: CASSLEQGRSPLHF. The chain employs TRBV19 and TRBJ1-6; 7 positions match TRBD1. This CDR3 is 14 amino acids long. Germline-derived CDR1 and CDR2 are LNHDA and SQIVND (reference sequence). The junction had 8 bases not matched to a gene; V was cut back by 6 bases and J by 9 bases.

CDR3 sequence reads: CASSRGGWAGPSPPPLHF. The CDR3 nucleotides are TGTGCCAGTAGCCGAGGGGGATGGGCAGGGCCTTCTCCCCCACCCCTCCACTTT. V gene TRBV19 combines with J gene TRBJ1-6; D might be TRBD1 (6 bases). Germline V gene lookup returns CDR1 LNHDA and CDR2 SQIVND (reference sequence). CDR3 length equals 18 residues. Trimming took 6 bases from V and 11 from J, leaving 29 bases between them.

This clone was counted a few times. The chain recombines TRBV6-5 with TRBJ1-2, with D possibly TRBD1 on 5 matching bases. CDR1 and CDR2 from the germline V gene are MNHEY and SVGAGI. V dropped 4 bases and J dropped 8 bases, with 23 bases sitting between them. The CDR3 sequence is 16 residues long. This CDR3 is CASSSYALDSGKGYTF. The CDR3 DNA is TGTGCCAGCAGTTCCTACGCCTTAGACAGTGGGAAAGGCTACACCTTC.

The CDR3 DNA is TGTGCCACACAAGAGGACAGAAACACTGAAGCTTTCTTT. It encodes CATQEDRNTEAFF. The chain recombines TRBV6-5 with TRBJ1-1, with D maybe TRBD1 (6 bases). Trimming removed 10 bases at V and 2 bases at J, with 14 bases between. The germline V gene has CDR1 MNHEY and CDR2 SVGAGI. CDR3 length: 13 amino acids.

The chain couples TRBV7-8 to TRBJ1-2, with D perhaps TRBD1 (6 bases). The germline V and J ends were trimmed by 2 bases and 3 bases, with 10 bases remaining between them. The germline CDR1 and CDR2 sequences are SGHVS and FQNEAQ. The CDR3 consists of 14 residues. For the CDR3, the DNA is TGTGCCAGCAGCTTAAGCAGGGGCGACTATGGCTACACCTTC. Its protein is CASSLSRGDYGYTF.

The rearrangement uses TRBV19 and TRBJ1-5, with TRBD1 as a possible D gene (5 bases). Germline assignment: CDR1 LNHDA and CDR2 SQIVND (reference sequence). CDR3 length: 16 amino acids. V was shortened by 4 bases and J by 4 bases, with 17 bases between the two germline ends. CDR3 DNA: TGTGCCAGTAGTAAGGCGTCAGCAGGGATGAATCAGCCCCAGCATTTT. Protein product: CASSKASAGMNQPQHF.

The V and J genes are TRBV29-1 and TRBJ2-3, with 9 bases fitting TRBD1. Trimming took 0 bases from V and 1 from J; bases not matched to a gene: 5. Germline V gene sequence: CDR1 SQVTM, CDR2 ANQGSEA. CDR3 size: 16 residues. The CDR3 reads CSVEDRRQGGTDTQYF. Here the CDR3 DNA reads TGCAGCGTTGAAGATCGGCGACAGGGGGGCACAGATACGCAGTATTTT.

The genes are TRBV30 and TRBJ2-7, with a tentative D call TRBD1 (6 bases). In germline, CDR1 is GTSNPN, CDR2 SVGIG (reference sequence). There are 13 residues in the CDR3. The V and J ends lost 0 bases and 4 bases respectively, with 10 bases between them. Written as DNA, the CDR3 is TGTGCCTGGAGTGTCCAGGGGAAGTACGAGCAGTACTTC. Translated: CAWSVQGKYEQYF.

The gene calls are TRBV5-1 and TRBJ1-5, with 9 bases that match TRBD1. CDR1 and CDR2 from the germline V gene are SGHRS and YFSETQ. The junction had 3 bases not matched to a gene; V was cut back by 4 bases and J by 1 base. This CDR3 region has 15 residues. CDR3 residues: CASSLQGASNQPQHF. The CDR3 DNA reads as TGCGCCAGCAGCCTACAGGGGGCAAGCAATCAGCCCCAGCATTTT.

This rearrangement joins TRBV18 to TRBJ2-1; D is undetermined. The CDR3 consists of 14 residues. Germline-derived CDR1 and CDR2 are KGHSH and LQKENI. V was clipped by 3 bases and J by 1 base, with 7 bases between them. CDR3 nucleotides: TGTGCCAGCTCACCGCCAGGATCCTACAATGAGCAGTTCTTC. Protein product: CASSPPGSYNEQFF.

This clone was seen just once. The chain couples TRBV2 to TRBJ2-3; 7 positions agree with TRBD2. The CDR3 contains 14 residues. J was trimmed by 6 bases and V by 7 bases; bases with no gene match: 10. Germline assignment: CDR1 SNHLY and CDR2 FYNNEI. CDR3 sequence (DNA): TGTGCCAGCAATCCCCGGACTAGTTCCGATACGCAGTATTTT. This sequence encodes CASNPRTSSDTQYF.